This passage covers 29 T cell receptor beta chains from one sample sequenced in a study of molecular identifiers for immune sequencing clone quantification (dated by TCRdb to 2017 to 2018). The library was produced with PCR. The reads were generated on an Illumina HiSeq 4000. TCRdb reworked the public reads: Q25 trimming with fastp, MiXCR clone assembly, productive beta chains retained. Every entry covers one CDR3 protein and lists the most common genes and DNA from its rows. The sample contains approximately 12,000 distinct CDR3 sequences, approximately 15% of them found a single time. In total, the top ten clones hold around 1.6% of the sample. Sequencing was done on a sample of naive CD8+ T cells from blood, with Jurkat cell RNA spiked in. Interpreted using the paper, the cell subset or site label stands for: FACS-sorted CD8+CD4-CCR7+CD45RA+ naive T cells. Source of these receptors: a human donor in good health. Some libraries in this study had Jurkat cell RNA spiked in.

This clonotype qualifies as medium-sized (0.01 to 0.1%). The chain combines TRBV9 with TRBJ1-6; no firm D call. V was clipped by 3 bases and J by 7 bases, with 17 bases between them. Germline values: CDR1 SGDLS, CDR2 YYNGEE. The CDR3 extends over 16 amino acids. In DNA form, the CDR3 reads TGTGCCAGCAGCGATCGACCCGGGCATTCAAATTCACCCCTCCACTTT. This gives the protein CASSDRPGHSNSPLHF.

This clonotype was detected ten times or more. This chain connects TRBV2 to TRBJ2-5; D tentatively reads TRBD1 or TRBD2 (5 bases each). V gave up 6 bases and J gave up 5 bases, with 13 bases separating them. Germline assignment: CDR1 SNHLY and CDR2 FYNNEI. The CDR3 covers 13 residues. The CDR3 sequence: CASRRQGEETQYF. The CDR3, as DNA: TGTGCCAGCAGAAGACAAGGGGAGGAGACCCAGTACTTC.

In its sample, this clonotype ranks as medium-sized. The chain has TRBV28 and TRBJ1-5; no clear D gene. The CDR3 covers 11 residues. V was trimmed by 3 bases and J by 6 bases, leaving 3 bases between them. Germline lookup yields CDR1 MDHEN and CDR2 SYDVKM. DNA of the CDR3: TGTGCCAGCAGTTTCATTCAGCCCCAGCATTTT. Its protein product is CASSFIQPQHF.

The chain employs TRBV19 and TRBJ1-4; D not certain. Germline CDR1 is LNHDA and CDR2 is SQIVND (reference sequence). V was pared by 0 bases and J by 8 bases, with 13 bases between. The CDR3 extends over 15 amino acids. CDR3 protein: CASSIDRFEEEKLFF. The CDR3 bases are TGTGCCAGTAGTATAGATCGGTTCGAGGAGGAAAAACTGTTTTTT.

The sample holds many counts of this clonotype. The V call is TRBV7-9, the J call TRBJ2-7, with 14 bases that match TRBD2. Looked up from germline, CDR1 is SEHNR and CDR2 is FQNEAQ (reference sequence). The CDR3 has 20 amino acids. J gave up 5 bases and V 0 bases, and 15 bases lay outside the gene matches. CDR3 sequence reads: CASSLASTSGRAGGQNEQYF. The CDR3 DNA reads TGTGCCAGCAGCTTAGCCTCGACTAGCGGGAGGGCCGGGGGTCAGAACGAGCAGTACTTC.

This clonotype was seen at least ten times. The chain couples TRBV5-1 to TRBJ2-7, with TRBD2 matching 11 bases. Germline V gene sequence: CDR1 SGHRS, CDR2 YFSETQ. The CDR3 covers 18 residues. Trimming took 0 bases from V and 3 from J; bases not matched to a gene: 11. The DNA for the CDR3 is TGCGCCAGCAGCTTGGCCCCATCTAGCGGGGGGTTGGGCTACGAGCAGTACTTC. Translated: CASSLAPSSGGLGYEQYF.

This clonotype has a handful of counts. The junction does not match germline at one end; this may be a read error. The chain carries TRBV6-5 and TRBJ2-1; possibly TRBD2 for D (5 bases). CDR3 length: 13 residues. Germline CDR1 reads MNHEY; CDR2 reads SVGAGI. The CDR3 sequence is CASSYSMRAPLIF. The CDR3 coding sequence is TGTGCCAGCAGTTACTCGATGCGGGCCCCGTTAATCTTC.

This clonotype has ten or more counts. Written as DNA, the CDR3 is TGTGCCAGCAGTCCCTTGACAACACCTGGAAACACCATATATTTT. Translation: CASSPLTTPGNTIYF. The rearrangement links TRBV27 to TRBJ1-3; D unresolved. V was clipped by 5 bases and J by 2 bases, with 13 bases between them. This CDR3 contains 15 residues. Germline loops: CDR1 MNHEY, CDR2 SMNVEV (reference sequence).

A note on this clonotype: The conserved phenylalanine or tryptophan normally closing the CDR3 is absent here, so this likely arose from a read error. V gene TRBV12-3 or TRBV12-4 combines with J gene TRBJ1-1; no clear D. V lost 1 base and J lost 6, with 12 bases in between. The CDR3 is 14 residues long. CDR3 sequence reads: CASSLDGSGSEAFL. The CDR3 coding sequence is TGTGCCAGCAGTTTAGACGGGTCAGGCTCTGAAGCTTTCCTT.

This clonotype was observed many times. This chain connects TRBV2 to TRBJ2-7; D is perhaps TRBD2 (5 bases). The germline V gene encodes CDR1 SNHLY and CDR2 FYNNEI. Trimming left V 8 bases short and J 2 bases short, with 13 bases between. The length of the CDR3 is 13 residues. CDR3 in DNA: TGTGCCAGCTTGGGCGGGCGACCCTACGAGCAGTACTTC. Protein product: CASLGGRPYEQYF.

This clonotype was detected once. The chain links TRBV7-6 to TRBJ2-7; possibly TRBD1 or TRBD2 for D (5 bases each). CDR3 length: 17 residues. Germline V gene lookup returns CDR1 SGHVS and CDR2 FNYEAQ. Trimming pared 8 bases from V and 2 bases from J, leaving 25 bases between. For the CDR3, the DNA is TGTGCCAGCGGAGGAAATAACACCGAGGGGATAACCTACGAGCAGTACTTC. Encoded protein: CASGGNNTEGITYEQYF.

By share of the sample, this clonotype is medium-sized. The DNA for the CDR3 is TGTGCCACCAGCCCTGACAGGGGGGACACCGGGGAGCTGTTTTTT. Translating gives CATSPDRGDTGELFF. J is TRBJ2-2 and V is TRBV15, with 9 bases aligning to TRBD1. Germline values: CDR1 LNHNV, CDR2 YYDKDF (reference sequence). CDR3 length equals 15 residues. V dropped 5 bases and J dropped 3; count of bases not matched to a gene: 4. Variable domain in full (rest from reference TRBV15 and TRBJ2-2): DAMVIQNPRYQVTQFGKPVTLSCSQTLNHNVMYWYQQKSSQAPKLLFHYYDKDFNNEADTPDNFQSRRPNTSFCFLDIRSPGLGDTAMYLCATSPDRGDTGELFFGEGSRLTVL.

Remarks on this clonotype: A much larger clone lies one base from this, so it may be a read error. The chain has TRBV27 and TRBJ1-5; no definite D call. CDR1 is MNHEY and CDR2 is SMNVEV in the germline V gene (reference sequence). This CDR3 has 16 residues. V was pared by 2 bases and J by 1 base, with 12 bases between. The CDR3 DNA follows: TGTGCCAGCAGTTTAAGGCTCGAGAGGAGCAATCAGCCCCAGCATTTT. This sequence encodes CASSLRLERSNQPQHF.

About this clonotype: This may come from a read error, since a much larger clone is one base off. CDR3 in DNA: TGTGCCAGCGGACGGCAGGGGACGGTCTACGAGCGGTACGTC. Its translation: CASGRQGTVYERYV. The rearrangement joins TRBV28 to TRBJ2-7, with a possible D match to TRBD1 (6 bases). Germline V gives CDR1 MDHEN, CDR2 SYDVKM. CDR3 length equals 14 residues.

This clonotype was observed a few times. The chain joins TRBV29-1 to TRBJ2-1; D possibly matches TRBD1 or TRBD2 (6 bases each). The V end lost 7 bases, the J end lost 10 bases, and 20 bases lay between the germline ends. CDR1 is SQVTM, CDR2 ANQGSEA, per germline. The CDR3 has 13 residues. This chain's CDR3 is CSESESGGKEQFF. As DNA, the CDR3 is TGCAGCGAATCAGAGTCCGGGGGCAAGGAGCAGTTCTTC.

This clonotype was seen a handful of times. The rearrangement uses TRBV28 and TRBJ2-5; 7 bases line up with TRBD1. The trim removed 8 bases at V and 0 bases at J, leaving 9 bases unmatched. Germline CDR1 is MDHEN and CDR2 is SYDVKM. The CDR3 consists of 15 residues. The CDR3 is CASRHMGTDQETQYF. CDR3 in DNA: TGTGCCAGCCGCCACATGGGGACAGACCAAGAGACCCAGTACTTC.

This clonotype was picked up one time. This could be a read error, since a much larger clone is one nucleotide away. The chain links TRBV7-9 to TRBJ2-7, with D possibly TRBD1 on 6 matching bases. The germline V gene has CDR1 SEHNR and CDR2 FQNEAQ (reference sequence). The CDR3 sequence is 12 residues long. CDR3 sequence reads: CASSPGAYERYF. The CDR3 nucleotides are TGTGCCAGCAGCCCAGGGGCCTACGAGCGGTACTTC. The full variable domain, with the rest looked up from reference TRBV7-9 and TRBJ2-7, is DTGVSQNPRHKITKRGQNVTFRCDPISEHNRLYWYRQTLGQGPEFLTYFQNEAQLEKSRLLSDRFSAERPKGSFSTLEIQRTEQGDSAMYLCASSPGAYERYFGPGTRLTVT.

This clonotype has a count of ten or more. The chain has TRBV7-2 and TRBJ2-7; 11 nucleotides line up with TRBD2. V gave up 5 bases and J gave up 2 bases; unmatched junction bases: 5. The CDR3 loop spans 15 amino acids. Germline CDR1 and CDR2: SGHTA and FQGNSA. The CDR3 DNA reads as TGTGCCAGCAGCCACCAACTAGCGGGAGCCTACGAGCAGTACTTC. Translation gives CASSHQLAGAYEQYF.

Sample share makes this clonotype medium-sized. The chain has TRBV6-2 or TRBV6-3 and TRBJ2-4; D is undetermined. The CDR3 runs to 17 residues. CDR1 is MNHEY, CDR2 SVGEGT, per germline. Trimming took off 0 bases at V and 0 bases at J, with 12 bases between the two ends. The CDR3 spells CASSYSHLQIAKNIQYF. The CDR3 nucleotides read TGTGCCAGCAGTTACTCGCATCTTCAGATAGCCAAAAACATTCAGTACTTC.

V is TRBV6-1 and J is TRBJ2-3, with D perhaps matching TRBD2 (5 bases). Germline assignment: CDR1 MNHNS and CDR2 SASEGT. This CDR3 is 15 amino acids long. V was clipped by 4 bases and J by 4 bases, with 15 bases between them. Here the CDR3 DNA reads TGTGCCAGCAGTGTCTTGGACGGGGTTCCAGATACGCAGTATTTT. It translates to CASSVLDGVPDTQYF.

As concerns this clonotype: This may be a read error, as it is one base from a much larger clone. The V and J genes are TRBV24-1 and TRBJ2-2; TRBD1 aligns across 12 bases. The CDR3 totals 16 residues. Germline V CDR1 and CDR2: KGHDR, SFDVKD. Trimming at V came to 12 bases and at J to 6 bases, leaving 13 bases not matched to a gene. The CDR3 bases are TGTGCCGCCGAGAAGGGACAGGGGGCGCAGGCCGGGGAGCTGTTTTTT. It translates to CAAEKGQGAQAGELFF.

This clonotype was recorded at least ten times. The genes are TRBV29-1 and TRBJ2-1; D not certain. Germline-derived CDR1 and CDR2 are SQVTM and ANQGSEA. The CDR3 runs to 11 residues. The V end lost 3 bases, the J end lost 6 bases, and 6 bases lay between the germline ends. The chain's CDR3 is CSVEALNEQFF. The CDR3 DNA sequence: TGCAGCGTTGAGGCCCTCAATGAGCAGTTCTTC.

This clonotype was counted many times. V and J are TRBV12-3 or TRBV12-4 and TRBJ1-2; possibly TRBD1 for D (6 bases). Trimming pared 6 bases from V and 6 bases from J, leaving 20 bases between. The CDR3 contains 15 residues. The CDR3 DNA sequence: TGTGCCAGCAGCCGTACAGGGTATAATCTCCATGGCTACACCTTC. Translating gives CASSRTGYNLHGYTF.

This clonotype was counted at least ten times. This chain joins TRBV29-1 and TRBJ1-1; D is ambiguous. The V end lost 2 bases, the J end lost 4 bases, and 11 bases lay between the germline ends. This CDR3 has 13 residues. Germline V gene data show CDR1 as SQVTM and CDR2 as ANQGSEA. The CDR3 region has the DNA TGCAGCGTTGAAAGGGAGGACGGCACTGAAGCTTTCTTT. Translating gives CSVEREDGTEAFF.

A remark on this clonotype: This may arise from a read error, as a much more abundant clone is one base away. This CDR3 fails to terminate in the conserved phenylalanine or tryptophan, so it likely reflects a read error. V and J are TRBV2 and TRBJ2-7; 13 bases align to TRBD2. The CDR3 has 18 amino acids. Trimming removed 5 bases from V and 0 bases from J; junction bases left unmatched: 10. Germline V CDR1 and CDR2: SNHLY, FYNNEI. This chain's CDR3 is CASSHGLAGAPPSYEQYL. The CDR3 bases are TGTGCCAGCAGTCATGGACTAGCGGGAGCCCCCCCCTCCTACGAGCAGTACCTC.

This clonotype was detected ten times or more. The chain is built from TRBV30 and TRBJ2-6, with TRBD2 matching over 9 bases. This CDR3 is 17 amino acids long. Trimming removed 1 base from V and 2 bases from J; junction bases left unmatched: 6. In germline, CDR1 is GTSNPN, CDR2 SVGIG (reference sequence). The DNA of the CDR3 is TGTGCCTGGAGTGGTCTAGCGGGATCTCCTGGGGCCAACGTCCTGACTTTC. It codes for CAWSGLAGSPGANVLTF.

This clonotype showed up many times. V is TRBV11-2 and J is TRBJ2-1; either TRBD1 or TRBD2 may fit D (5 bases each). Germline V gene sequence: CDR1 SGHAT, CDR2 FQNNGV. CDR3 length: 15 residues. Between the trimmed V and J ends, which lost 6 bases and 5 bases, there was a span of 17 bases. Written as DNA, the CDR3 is TGTGCCAGCAGTTTCTCCCGGGACCGTAACAATGAGCAGTTCTTC. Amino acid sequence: CASSFSRDRNNEQFF. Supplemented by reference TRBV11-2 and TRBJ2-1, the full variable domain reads EAGVAQSPRYKIIEKRQSVAFWCNPISGHATLYWYQQILGQGPKLLIQFQNNGVVDDSQLPKDRFSAERLKGVDSTLKIQPAKLEDSAVYLCASSFSRDRNNEQFFGPGTRLTVL.

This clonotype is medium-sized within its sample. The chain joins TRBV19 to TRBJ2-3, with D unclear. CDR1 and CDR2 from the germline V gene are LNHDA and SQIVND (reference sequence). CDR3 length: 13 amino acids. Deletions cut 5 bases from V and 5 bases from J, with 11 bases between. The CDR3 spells CASSLVDGDTQYF. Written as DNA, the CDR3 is TGTGCCAGTAGTTTGGTGGATGGAGATACGCAGTATTTT.

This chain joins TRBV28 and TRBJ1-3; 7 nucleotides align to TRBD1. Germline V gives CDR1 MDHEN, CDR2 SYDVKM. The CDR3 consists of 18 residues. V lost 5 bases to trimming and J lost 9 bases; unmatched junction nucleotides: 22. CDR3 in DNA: TGTGCCAGCAGTCCCAGATTCTCAGATGACAGGGAGCAAAGCACCATATATTTT. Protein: CASSPRFSDDREQSTIYF.